This TCR beta chain was captured by sequencing in a study of lymphopenia after photon versus proton radiotherapy. Study-level findings and limits: Photon-treated patients lost naive T cells and TCR diversity; proton-treated stayed stable.

To note about this clone: Antigen: not known.

Measured with immunoSEQ multiplex PCR; TCRdb has only the in-frame clones, and not every one. The profile shows about 39,000 clones, approximately 90% of them singletons. V shed 6 bases and J 2 bases; nucleotides not matched to a gene: 4. CDR1 is MRHNA, CDR2 SNTAGT, per germline. This CDR3 has 14 residues. The sequenced sample was peripheral blood, obtained from a patient treated with photon-based radiotherapy. The chain uses TRBV6-4 and TRBJ1-2; the match to TRBD1 covers 9 bases. This receptor was identified in a man in his 60s with cholangiocarcinoma. CDR3 in amino acids: CASRWDRENYGYTF. CDR3 coding DNA: TGTGCCAGCAGATGGGACAGGGAGAACTATGGCTACACCTTC.